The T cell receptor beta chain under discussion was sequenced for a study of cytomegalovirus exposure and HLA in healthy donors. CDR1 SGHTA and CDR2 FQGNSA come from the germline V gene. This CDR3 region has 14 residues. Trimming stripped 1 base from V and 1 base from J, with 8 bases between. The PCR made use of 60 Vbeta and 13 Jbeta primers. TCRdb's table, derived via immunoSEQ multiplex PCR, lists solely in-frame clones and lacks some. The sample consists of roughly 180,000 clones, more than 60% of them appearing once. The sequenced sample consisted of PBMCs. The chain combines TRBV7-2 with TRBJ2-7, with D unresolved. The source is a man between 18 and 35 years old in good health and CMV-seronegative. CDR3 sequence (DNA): TGTGCCAGCAGCTTAGTGCTGGAGTCCTACGAGCAGTACTTC. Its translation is CASSLVLESYEQYF.